These 12 T cell receptor beta chains were all obtained from the same sample, sequenced in a study of blood T cells in healthy people across ages (dated by TCRdb to about 2015). The protocol used for the library was 5' RACE. The data were produced on an Illumina HiSeq 2500. A second PCR of about 7 to 12 cycles was run with a J-beta primer mix and a sample-barcoded 5' primer. The public reads were quality trimmed at Q25 with fastp and then assembled into clones with MiXCR by TCRdb, keeping productive beta chains. Every entry covers one CDR3 protein and lists the most common genes and DNA from its rows. The table for this sample lists hundreds of thousands of distinct CDR3 sequences; roughly 53% of them were counted only once. The ten largest clones add up to more than 35% of the sample. The material sequenced was blood. These receptors came from a man aged 55 to 70 in good health.

The V and J genes are TRBV5-1 and TRBJ2-7; D is unclear. Trimming removed 0 bases from V and 10 bases from J, with 20 bases in between. The CDR3 has 15 residues. The germline gives CDR1 SGHRS, CDR2 YFSETQ. This CDR3 is CASSLAERRLSTQYF. For the CDR3, the DNA is TGCGCCAGCAGCTTGGCCGAAAGACGGCTATCCACCCAGTACTTC. The variable domain in full, with the rest retrieved from reference TRBV5-1 and TRBJ2-7, is KAGVTQTPRYLIKTRGQQVTLSCSPISGHRSVSWYQQTPGQGLQFLFEYFSETQRNKGNFPGRFSGRQFSNSRSEMNVSTLELGDSALYLCASSLAERRLSTQYFGPGTRLTVT.

This chain uses TRBV27 with TRBJ2-1; D perhaps matches TRBD1 (7 bases). The CDR3 has 15 amino acids. Germline CDR1 is MNHEY and CDR2 is SMNVEV (reference sequence). The V and J ends lost 2 bases and 6 bases respectively, with 14 bases between them. The CDR3 DNA reads as TGTGCCAGCAGTTTAACCGCAGGGGGAGGCAATGAGCAGTTCTTC. As protein: CASSLTAGGGNEQFF.

The rearrangement links TRBV4-2 to TRBJ1-1; D unclear. CDR3 length: 15 amino acids. Per the germline V gene, CDR1 is LGHNA and CDR2 is YNFKEQ. The V and J ends lost 1 base and 5 bases respectively, with 14 bases between them. This CDR3 is CASSQVAVAGTEAFF. The CDR3 nucleotides read TGTGCCAGCAGCCAAGTAGCTGTCGCGGGGACTGAAGCTTTCTTT.

Remarks on this clonotype: A junction boundary mismatches the germline segment, possibly from a read error. V is TRBV7-2 and J is TRBJ2-1, with TRBD2 matching over 12 bases. The CDR3 runs to 15 residues. CDR1 and CDR2 from the germline V gene are SGHTA and FQGNSA. CDR3 sequence: CASSTRNPGLAGPYF. The CDR3 coding sequence is TGTGCCAGCAGCACCCGAAACCCCGGACTAGCGGGGCCGTACTTC.

The V and J genes are TRBV6-5 and TRBJ2-3, with 7 bases that match TRBD2. The CDR3 spans 16 residues. Trimming removed 5 bases from V and 1 base from J; junction bases left unmatched: 9. Germline V lookup: CDR1 MNHEY, CDR2 SVGAGI. In DNA form, the CDR3 reads TGTGCCAGCAGTCCTCCCCTGGGGGGGGGCACAGATACGCAGTATTTT. Translation gives CASSPPLGGGTDTQYF.

With regard to this clonotype: A junction end diverges from the germline sequence, so it may reflect a read error. This chain links TRBV5-4 with TRBJ2-7, with D possibly being TRBD2 (6 bases). Germline V gene sequence: CDR1 SGHNT, CDR2 YYREEE (reference sequence). The CDR3 loop spans 14 amino acids. The CDR3 loop reads CASGLGLAPYEQYF. As DNA, the CDR3 is TGTGCCAGCGGCTTGGGGCTAGCGCCCTACGAGCAGTACTTC.

DNA of the CDR3: TGTGCCAGCAGGGGGGGGTCACCAAGTGAAGCTTTCTTT. Its translation: CASRGGSPSEAFF. The chain recombines TRBV11-2 with TRBJ1-1, with D possibly being TRBD1 (5 bases). This CDR3 has 13 residues. Germline lookup yields CDR1 SGHAT and CDR2 FQNNGV. V was trimmed by 6 bases and J by 7 bases, leaving 15 bases between them.

There are a few counts of this clonotype. The CDR3 reads CASSVGQGASTNEKLFF. In DNA form, the CDR3 reads TGCGCCAGCAGCGTAGGACAGGGGGCCTCAACTAATGAAAAACTGTTTTTT. The chain employs TRBV5-1 and TRBJ1-4, with 11 bases that match TRBD1. This CDR3 is 17 amino acids long. The germline V gene has CDR1 SGHRS and CDR2 YFSETQ. Trimming cost V 4 bases and J 0 bases; bases outside gene matches: 5.

This clonotype appeared a few times. The chain employs TRBV29-1 and TRBJ2-5, with TRBD1 matching over 7 bases. Germline V gives CDR1 SQVTM, CDR2 ANQGSEA. V gave up 4 bases and J gave up 4 bases; unmatched junction bases: 6. This CDR3 spans 13 amino acids. CDR3 amino acids: CSVGKGAGETQYF. The CDR3 DNA reads as TGCAGCGTTGGGAAGGGGGCCGGAGAGACCCAGTACTTC.

The CDR3 spells CSVESSYYGYTF. CDR3 nucleotide sequence: TGCAGCGTTGAATCCAGTTACTATGGCTACACCTTC. V and J are TRBV29-1 and TRBJ1-2; no reliable D call. The germline gives CDR1 SQVTM, CDR2 ANQGSEA. CDR3 length equals 12 residues. The V gene lost 2 bases and the J gene lost 3 bases, with 7 bases spanning the gap.

The chain recombines TRBV6-1 with TRBJ2-3, with D uncertain. Trimming removed 4 bases from V and 7 bases from J, with 9 bases in between. CDR1 is MNHNS, CDR2 SASEGT, per germline. The CDR3 extends over 12 amino acids. CDR3 bases: TGTGCCAGCAGTGTTGAGGTGCATACGCAGTATTTT. The encoded protein is CASSVEVHTQYF.

This chain links TRBV10-3 with TRBJ1-2; D is ambiguous. This CDR3 region has 12 residues. Germline V lookup: CDR1 ENHRY, CDR2 SYGVKD. Trimming shortened V by 0 bases and J by 12 bases, and 11 bases separated the two germline ends. The CDR3 DNA sequence: TGTGCCATCAGTGAGTCGATAGGTCGCCACACCTTC. Protein product: CAISESIGRHTF.